These 13 T cell receptor beta chains share one sample of origin, sequenced in a study of regulatory T cells in long-lasting Graves disease. Through Arm-PCR of CDR3 regions and iRepertoire HTBI primers, TCR beta libraries were built. A single record per CDR3 protein comes from TCRdb applying MiXCR to the multiplex PCR reads. This sample carries roughly 360,000 distinct CDR3 sequences, roughly 10% of them seen once, and the ten largest clones take approximately 17%. Described time point: newly diagnosed GD, antithyroid drugs for less than 3 months. Following extraction of RNA from PBMCs, that RNA was used to make the TCR library. These data also formed part of another study, on T cells in Graves' hyperthyroidism and ophthalmopathy.

The sequences come from peripheral blood mononuclear cells (PBMCs), collected at new diagnosis, from a patient treated with antithyroid drugs. Source of these receptors: a woman under 30 with Graves disease.

In its sample, this clonotype was seen many times. Germline and junction disagree at one end, which may indicate a read error. The rearrangement joins TRBV13 to TRBJ2-2; 7 bases agree with TRBD1. The germline CDR1 and CDR2 sequences are PRHDT and FYEKMQ (reference sequence). This CDR3 region has 15 residues. The CDR3 here is CASSFTGDHTGELFF. CDR3 DNA sequence: TGCGCCAGCAGCTTTACAGGGGATCACACCGGGGAGCTGTTTTTT.

This clonotype was counted at least ten times. This rearrangement joins TRBV28 to TRBJ2-7; TRBD1 is a possible D gene (5 bases). The CDR3 length is 13 residues. The germline V gene has CDR1 MDHEN and CDR2 SYDVKM. V dropped 6 bases and J dropped 0 bases, with 9 bases sitting between them. This CDR3 reads CASSGRDSYEQYV. In DNA form, the CDR3 reads TGTGCCAGCAGCGGCAGGGACTCCTACGAGCAGTACGTC.

In this sample, this clonotype turned up many times. The chain joins TRBV28 to TRBJ2-7, with a possible D match to TRBD1 (6 bases). The V gene lost 4 bases and the J gene lost 0 bases, with 16 bases spanning the gap. The CDR3 is made up of 16 amino acids. Germline V gene lookup returns CDR1 MDHEN and CDR2 SYDVKM. The CDR3 loop is CASSSTGHHSSYEQYF. The CDR3 nucleotides are TGTGCCAGCAGTTCCACGGGACACCACAGCTCCTACGAGCAGTACTTC.

At least ten counts were recorded for this clonotype. The CDR3 nucleotides read TGTGCCAGCAGTTACTGGGCAGGTCAAACGGAGACCCAGTACTTC. It encodes CASSYWAGQTETQYF. The chain links TRBV6-5 to TRBJ2-5; D gene ambiguous. The CDR3 is 15 residues long. Per germline, CDR1 MNHEY and CDR2 SVGAGI. Trimming left V 1 base short and J 5 bases short, with 14 bases between.

There are many counts of this clonotype. The rearrangement uses TRBV7-2 and TRBJ2-5; possible D gene TRBD2, 6 bases. The V and J ends lost 1 base and 5 bases respectively, with 11 bases between them. There are 14 residues in the CDR3. Germline CDR1 SGHTA, CDR2 FQGNSA. CDR3 sequence: CASSLEAGGETQYF. In nucleotides, the CDR3 is TGTGCCAGCAGCTTAGAAGCGGGCGGGGAGACCCAGTACTTC.

This clonotype was observed a handful of times. The chain joins TRBV6-1 to TRBJ2-1; D tentatively fits TRBD1 or TRBD2 (7 bases each). CDR3 length equals 20 residues. Trimming removed 8 bases at V and 1 base at J, with 30 bases between. Germline CDR1 is MNHNS and CDR2 is SASEGT. The CDR3 DNA follows: TGTGCCAGCTGGGGGGGGAGGGGGCGACTATCCGAGAGGTCCTACAATGAGCAGTTCTTC. As protein: CASWGGRGRLSERSYNEQFF.

This clonotype was recorded many times. V usage is TRBV12-3 or TRBV12-4 and J usage is TRBJ2-3; tentative D call: TRBD1 (7 bases). This CDR3 spans 14 amino acids. Trimming took 6 bases from V and 4 from J, leaving 14 bases between them. CDR3 protein: CASSRGTVPDTQYF. CDR3 sequence (DNA): TGTGCCAGCAGCCGGGGGACAGTCCCAGATACGCAGTATTTT.

There are many counts of this clonotype. The genes are TRBV7-3 and TRBJ2-7; no definite D call. This CDR3 region has 13 residues. CDR1 SGHTA and CDR2 FQGTGA come from the germline V gene. The V gene lost 5 bases and the J gene lost 5 bases, with 13 bases spanning the gap. The CDR3 region is CASSRRKWDEQYF. CDR3 sequence (DNA): TGTGCCAGCAGCAGACGAAAGTGGGACGAGCAGTACTTC.

This clonotype was seen at least ten times. J is TRBJ2-1 and V is TRBV2; perhaps TRBD1 as D (5 bases). Germline-derived CDR1 and CDR2 are SNHLY and FYNNEI. Trimming took 3 bases from V and 7 from J, leaving 16 bases between them. The CDR3 has 15 amino acids. The CDR3 loop is CASSETVSRRNEQFF. CDR3 in DNA: TGTGCCAGCAGTGAGACAGTTTCTCGAAGGAATGAGCAGTTCTTC.

This clonotype was recorded many times. CDR3 nucleotides: TGTGCCAGCAGTTCTACAGGGAGCTACGAGCAGTACTTC. Protein sequence: CASSSTGSYEQYF. The chain carries TRBV7-2 and TRBJ2-7, with a possible D match to TRBD1 (6 bases). V was pared by 6 bases and J by 3 bases, with 12 bases between. The CDR3 covers 13 residues. Per the germline V gene, CDR1 is SGHTA and CDR2 is FQGNSA.

This clonotype was picked up many times. The chain has TRBV3-1 and TRBJ1-1; possibly TRBD1 for D (5 bases). Germline CDR1 and CDR2: LGHDT and YNNKEL (reference sequence). V was shortened by 0 bases and J by 7 bases, with 15 bases between the two germline ends. The CDR3 loop spans 15 amino acids. In DNA, the CDR3 is TGTGCCAGCAGCCAAGAGAAGGGGCCACTTGGTGAAGCTTTCTTT. Its protein product is CASSQEKGPLGEAFF. The full variable domain, in which reference TRBV3-1 and TRBJ1-1 provide the parts outside the CDR3, is DTAVSQTPKYLVTQMGNDKSIKCEQNLGHDTMYWYKQDSKKFLKIMFSYNNKELIINETVPNRFSPKSPDKAHLNLHINSLELGDSAVYFCASSQEKGPLGEAFFGQGTRLTVV.

The genes are TRBV7-2 and TRBJ2-2, with 8 bases that match TRBD2. Germline trimming cut 4 bases from V and 4 bases from J; bases unmatched to any gene: 11. The CDR3 has 17 residues. Germline V CDR1 and CDR2: SGHTA, FQGNSA. The DNA for the CDR3 is TGTGCCAGCAGCTATAGCTCCGGGACTAGTCGCACCGGGGAGCTGTTTTTT. It translates to CASSYSSGTSRTGELFF.

The chain uses TRBV5-6 and TRBJ2-1; D is unclear. Germline assignment: CDR1 SGHDT and CDR2 YYEEEE. The V end lost 4 bases, the J end lost 0 bases, and 17 bases lay between the germline ends. This CDR3 spans 17 amino acids. The CDR3 DNA reads TGTGCCAGCAGCCTTCGGACGGCCGTGAGCTCCTACAATGAGCAGTTCTTC. Its translation is CASSLRTAVSSYNEQFF.